This passage covers 5 T cell receptor beta chains from one sample sequenced in a study of blood T cell repertoires in COVID-19. Some clones are missing from TCRdb's copy, which holds only in-frame ones; the method was immunoSEQ multiplex PCR. The table has 100,000 to 150,000 clones, approximately 89% seen once. Sequenced sample: peripheral blood. Receptor source: a woman in her sixties or seventies with acute or convalescent COVID-19.

The gene calls are TRBV6-4 and TRBJ1-5; D gene unclear. From germline, CDR1 is MRHNA and CDR2 SNTAGT. The CDR3 totals 14 residues. V was trimmed by 5 bases and J by 2 bases, leaving 10 bases between them. CDR3 nucleotide sequence: TGTGCCAGCAGTCAAACTGGGCGCAATCAGCCCCAGCATTTT. The encoded protein is CASSQTGRNQPQHF.

In this sample, this clone turned up once. This rearrangement joins TRBV28 to TRBJ2-7; D is ambiguous. V lost 4 bases to trimming and J lost 3 bases, with 10 bases between them. This CDR3 contains 13 residues. The germline gives CDR1 MDHEN, CDR2 SYDVKM. CDR3 sequence reads: CASSSGDGYEQYF. CDR3 coding DNA: TGTGCCAGCAGTTCCGGTGATGGCTACGAGCAGTACTTC.

In DNA, the CDR3 is TGCGCCAGCAGCGGAGGGACGCTGGGGCGGGGCAATGAGCAGTTCTTC. Protein: CASSGGTLGRGNEQFF. The chain has TRBV5-1 and TRBJ2-1; weak D call: TRBD2 (6 bases). Trimming left V 4 bases short and J 6 bases short, with 20 bases between. Germline-derived CDR1 and CDR2 are SGHRS and YFSETQ. CDR3 size: 16 residues.

The rearrangement uses TRBV28 and TRBJ2-7; D remains unclear. The CDR3 extends over 13 amino acids. Germline V lookup: CDR1 MDHEN, CDR2 SYDVKM. V was shortened by 3 bases and J by 2 bases, with 8 bases between the two germline ends. The DNA for the CDR3 is TGTGCCAGCAGTTTGAAGACACCCTACGAGCAGTACTTC. It is translated as CASSLKTPYEQYF.

The chain carries TRBV5-4 and TRBJ1-2, with TRBD1 matching 11 bases. J gave up 3 bases and V 4 bases, and 2 bases lay outside the gene matches. Germline CDR1 is SGHNT and CDR2 is YYREEE (reference sequence). The CDR3 is 14 amino acids. CDR3 sequence: CASSRGQGDYGYTF. The CDR3 coding sequence is TGTGCCAGCAGCCGGGGACAGGGGGACTATGGCTACACCTTC.